This note documents a single TCR beta chain sequence. Its target antigen remains unknown. No base qualities exist here, and no much larger clone lies one base off it. The data were obtained in a study of cytomegalovirus exposure and HLA in healthy donors (dated by TCRdb to the late 2010s). About the investigation overall: According to an earlier analysis of around 600 of the donors, some 180 million T cells yielded some 110 million unique TCR beta sequences and approximately 280 Gb of sequence data. All discovery cohort repertoires had been generated using a single sequencing platform. The study combined high-throughput TCR immunosequencing, statistical association of individual TCRs with disease status, and machine learning to predict cytomegalovirus infection status. The number of donors typed differed by locus, with about 629-630 for A, B, C, DRB1 and DQB1, around 520 for DQA1, 606 for DPA1, and 450 to 480 for DPB1. Roughly 310 gigabases of sequencing data and tens of millions of unique TCR sequences were included in an early release covering about 620 HLA-typed donors. A separate validation cohort of 100 to 150 different subjects was used in addition to the 666-subject first cohort. To study patterns of TCR occurrence, a later analysis re-analyzed previously published TCR beta repertoires from around 670 donors and added high-resolution HLA genotyping. Among the roughly 410 genotyped donors, approximately 81% belonged to the genetic ancestry cluster associated with self-reported Caucasian donors. An earlier analysis of more than 450 of the donors used high-throughput TCR beta sequencing to judge whether each TCR beta V gene segment behaved as functional or pseudogenic. On average, over 200,000 unique TCR beta nucleotide sequences were sequenced per donor among several hundred genotyped donors of the cohort, with about 17% of those sequences being non-productive. Alongside the repertoire data, information on donor age, sex, ethnicity and CMV serostatus was compiled. Because of strong linkage in the cohort, four or five DR-DQ haplotypes were treated as single units for association and clustering. Class I and class II HLA loci were covered by the typing at four-digit resolution. Genome-wide SNP genotypes for about 60% of the roughly 670 donors were used in a later genetic analysis, which treated that subset as a discovery cohort. Rather than using new phenotypic data, the later analysis identified candidate immune exposures from TCR beta sequences and from how often those sequences occurred across donors. The study was designed to test whether signatures of past pathogen exposure could be identified by cataloging public T cell receptors. The study profiled the T cell repertoires of under 850 subjects by immunosequencing and related them to cytomegalovirus serostatus.

Germline trimming: 5 bases from V, 0 bases from J; junction bases outside gene matches: 7. Inclusive of the bounding cysteine and phenylalanine, the CDR3 is 17 residues long. Kept here is only the CDR3 DNA, which spans 51 bases and is read in frame from base 1. The germline V gene supplies CDR1 SGHTA and CDR2 FQGNSA. Library construction relied on the immunoSEQ multiplex PCR assay. A mixture of 60 forward primers for TCR Vbeta segments and 13 reverse primers for TCR Jbeta segments was used in the multiplex PCR. The CDR3 region of rearranged TCR beta genes was amplified from genomic DNA by a multiplex PCR assay. On the Illumina HiSeq System, the amplified TCR beta libraries were sequenced as 87-base-pair reads. The paper's data handling went like this. In a later analysis, tens of millions of unique TCR beta chains were counted across the roughly 610 repertoires, and roughly 11 million of these chains were shared by at least two donors. Raw reads were error-corrected and collapsed into unique sequences by a nearest-neighbor algorithm in which closely related sequences were merged to remove PCR and sequencing errors. CDR3 sequences were aligned to IMGT reference sequences to assign V, D and J gene segments. Each retained sequence needed at least a six-nucleotide match to both a V gene segment and a J gene segment. A rearrangement counted as productive if the CDR3 had no stop codons and remained in frame with V and J, and every other rearrangement counted as non-productive. Following IMGT convention, CDR3 was defined as the stretch from the second conserved V-encoded cysteine to the conserved J-encoded phenylalanine. The earlier analysis of about 620 of the donors excluded sequences that lacked an unambiguous match to a single V gene segment. In an earlier analysis of some 590 of the donors, a V segment was called functional when productive rearrangements were above 56.7%, and segregating when the standard deviation between donors exceeded 5%. A statistical classification framework was developed to diagnose cytomegalovirus status using the catalog of TCR beta chain sequences. In a later analysis, TCR nucleotide sequences were compared against IMGT/GENE-DB human TR gene sequences so that V and J genes could be assigned. In a later analysis, CDR3 sequences and most-parsimonious VDJ recombination scenarios were assigned using the TCRdist pipeline. In a later analysis, every TCR beta chain was defined by the combination of its CDR3 amino acid sequence and its V-gene family, and reads without a unique V-gene family were dropped. A later analysis removed 550 to 650 highly shared, low-generation-probability nucleotide sequences to deal with suspected cross-contamination and a sequencing artifact. A later analysis calculated a clonal expansion index for each public chain from normalized within-repertoire ranks of inferred template counts. A later analysis computed generation probabilities with a VDJ recombination model fitted to out-of-frame rearrangements, and checked the results against IGoR. In a later analysis, TCR-TCR, TCR-HLA and TCR-CMV co-occurrence was scored with hypergeometric tests, and a repertoire-size bias correction was applied to TCR pairs. A later analysis estimated false discovery rates by permuting HLA or CMV assignments 20 times. In a later analysis, co-occurring TCRs were grouped using DBSCAN, with TCRdist sequence similarity added in when clustering inside HLA-allele-positive subsets. Repertoires with fewer than 30,000 or more than 120,000 public chains were left out of co-occurrence clustering, as were roughly five repertoires with anomalous nucleotide sharing. The table was pulled from immuneACCESS by TCRdb, which kept in-frame rearrangements only. Such tables lose some clones; where checked, under half of the loss comes from unresolved V genes, and the rest has no known cause. V and J calls and clone size are given by that table; D and trimming were obtained from the DNA. The sample has approximately 210,000 clones on record, under 85% of them singletons. The ten top clones hold more than 8.5% of the sample.

In total, roughly 710 healthy bone marrow donors made up the cohort. At the time of sampling, every cohort member was nominally healthy, though immune exposures that went unrecorded were likely present. The donor tested CMV seropositive and was one of the 289 seropositive cohort members. A peripheral blood sample was provided by each donor, and peripheral blood mononuclear cells were used for TCR beta sequencing. The Qiagen DNeasy Blood Extraction Kit was used to extract genomic DNA from the blood cell samples. Summary of the overall study and its limitations: Because HLA typing was unavailable for some donors at each locus, only the typed subset was used in association tests. When HLA alleles, especially DR and DQ, strongly co-occurred, attributing TCR associations to individual alleles was difficult. In a later analysis, most CMV-associated TCR beta chains were found to appear HLA-restricted, with HLA associations seemingly driven largely by CMV exposure. Linkage disequilibrium might explain the correlated functional status among segregating V segments, but an unknown experimental factor could not be excluded. A further reported finding was that TCR beta sequences accurately predicted the HLA-A and HLA-B alleles for most subjects in the first cohort. A total of fewer than 200 TCR beta chains were listed by the study as associated with cytomegalovirus. A later genetic analysis reported fewer N-insertions in productive TCRs among donors in an Asian-associated ancestry cluster than the roughly 720-donor mean. Roughly 17 rarely observed V segments, including chromosome 9 orphons, were excluded from the earlier analysis of a few hundred of the donors because counts were too low. In a later analysis, the rate of TCR association differed among HLA loci, with DRB1 alleles having the most associated TCRs and HLA-C alleles having the fewest. In a later genetic analysis, a missense DCLRE1C variant was associated with V-gene and J-gene trimming of TCR beta chains, and the association was replicated in an independent cohort. The sequencing pipeline was judged likely to have produced a cluster of highly shared sequence variants as a technical artifact. In this cohort, only TCR beta chains were sequenced, and detectable features were limited by the absence of alpha or paired-chain data. Specific HLA alleles were associated with some 15,000 TCR beta sequences at a false discovery rate of 0.05 in a later analysis. A few of the identified cytomegalovirus-associated TCR beta chains were confirmed in vitro to be specific for cytomegalovirus antigens. While some public TCRs were present in many individuals, most TCR sequences turned up only very rarely across donors. An earlier analysis of approximately 540 of the donors showed that most TCR beta V segments appeared in productive rearrangements either about 90% or about 30% of the time, which broadly matched IMGT annotations. The authors suggested that the approach could potentially be extended to other disease states and immunological phenotypes. Presence/absence analyses assumed roughly uniform sequencing depth across donors, an assumption that may not hold. In a later analysis, HLA-associated TCR beta chains were found to be more clonally expanded and to have lower generation probabilities than equally common non-associated chains. Because the 87-base-pair reads could not distinguish some IMGT-functional V segments, including TRBV6-2 and TRBV6-3, those segments were excluded. In a later analysis, several top co-occurrence clusters were reported to appear linked to parvovirus B19, influenza, CMV and Epstein-Barr virus. The classifier was reported to diagnose cytomegalovirus status with high specificity and sensitivity in both the original cohort and the validation cohort. CMV serostatus was the only immune exposure information available for the cohort.

Recombination linked TRBV7-2 to TRBJ2-3; the central 11 bases match TRBD2. Sequencing used PBMCs. This receptor was identified in a woman between 50 and 59 years old in good health and CMV-seropositive. The nucleotide sequence is TGTGCCAGCAGCCATAGACTAGCGGGACCTAGCACAGATACGCAGTATTTT. Translated, it gives CASSHRLAGPSTDTQYF.